Below are 23 T cell receptor beta chains sequenced from a single sample in a study of T cell responses to AZD1222 COVID-19 vaccine. The table came from immunoSEQ multiplex PCR; TCRdb's copy has only in-frame clones and leaves some out. The table includes 95,000 to 150,000 clones, roughly 93% detected once. This sample comprised peripheral blood, obtained on day 0 of AZD1222 vaccination. Receptor source: an adult in good health.

V and J are TRBV3-1 (or the pseudogene TRBV3-2) and TRBJ2-7; D may correspond to TRBD1 or TRBD2 (5 bases each). Germline-derived CDR1 and CDR2 are LGHDT and YNNKEL (reference sequence). The CDR3 sequence is 16 residues long. The germline V and J ends were trimmed by 4 bases and 2 bases, with 18 bases remaining between them. In DNA, the CDR3 is TGTGCCAGCAGCCGGATTGGTAGGGGACGGGCCTACGAGCAGTACTTC. Encoded protein: CASSRIGRGRAYEQYF.

The rearrangement links TRBV9 to TRBJ2-3; D remains unclear. Germline CDR1 and CDR2: SGDLS and YYNGEE. V dropped 0 bases and J dropped 5 bases, with 13 bases sitting between them. The CDR3 covers 15 residues. The CDR3, as DNA: TGTGCCAGCAGCGTAGCAATCGGTACCCAAGATACGCAGTATTTT. Encoded protein: CASSVAIGTQDTQYF.

This sequence joins TRBV27 and TRBJ2-3; perhaps TRBD1 as D (6 bases). V dropped 8 bases and J dropped 5 bases, with 26 bases sitting between them. The CDR3 covers 17 residues. CDR1 MNHEY and CDR2 SMNVEV come from the germline V gene (reference sequence). Written as DNA, the CDR3 is TGTGCCAGCCAACCACCTTTTCTACAGGGTGAGGGAGATACGCAGTATTTT. It translates to CASQPPFLQGEGDTQYF.

V and J are TRBV11-3 and TRBJ1-5; D might be TRBD1 (6 bases). The germline V gene encodes CDR1 SGHNT and CDR2 YENEEA. V was pared by 9 bases and J by 7 bases, with 16 bases between. The CDR3 is made up of 13 amino acids. CDR3 in DNA: TGTGCCAGTAACAGGGTCGGGAGACAGCCCCAGCATTTT. This codes for CASNRVGRQPQHF.

The genes are TRBV5-1 and TRBJ2-2; no clear D gene. CDR3 size: 13 residues. Between the trimmed V and J ends, which lost 4 bases and 3 bases, there was a span of 7 bases. The germline V gene encodes CDR1 SGHRS and CDR2 YFSETQ. The CDR3 sequence is CASSDTHTGELFF. In nucleotides, the CDR3 is TGCGCCAGCAGCGATACCCACACCGGGGAGCTGTTTTTT.

J is TRBJ2-2 and V is TRBV7-2; 8 nucleotides agree with TRBD2. V was clipped by 10 bases and J by 9 bases; unmatched bases: 7. CDR1 and CDR2 (germline): SGHTA, FQGNSA. The CDR3 extends over 12 amino acids. DNA for the CDR3: TGTGCCATCCAGCGGGAGCCCCGGGAGCTGTTTTTT. Encoded protein: CAIQREPRELFF.

The genes are TRBV11-3 and TRBJ2-2; no definite D call. Between the trimmed V and J ends, which lost 4 bases and 2 bases, there was a span of 5 bases. Germline V lookup: CDR1 SGHNT, CDR2 YENEEA. The CDR3 extends over 13 amino acids. CDR3 in amino acids: CASSYDNTGELFF. The CDR3 region has the DNA TGTGCCAGCAGCTACGACAACACCGGGGAGCTGTTTTTT.

CDR3 sequence reads: CASSGTGVSNQPQHF. In DNA, the CDR3 is TGCGCCAGCAGCGGGACAGGGGTTAGCAATCAGCCCCAGCATTTT. The chain is built from TRBV10-2 and TRBJ1-5, with 10 nucleotides matching TRBD1. The CDR3 has 15 residues. Germline trimming cut 6 bases from V and 0 bases from J; bases unmatched to any gene: 2. The germline gives CDR1 WSHSY, CDR2 SAAADI.

The genes are TRBV6-6 and TRBJ1-2; 9 bases fit TRBD1. The V gene end was trimmed by 7 bases and the J gene end by 7 bases; junction bases not matched to a gene: 10. The CDR3 length is 14 residues. In germline, CDR1 is MNHNY, CDR2 SVGAGI (reference sequence). The CDR3: CASIETGGAVGYTF. DNA of the CDR3: TGTGCCAGCATTGAAACAGGGGGCGCGGTTGGCTACACCTTC.

The CDR3 nucleotides are TGTGCCAGCAGTTCCCTACTTTCCGGGAACACCATATATTTT. This translates into CASSSLLSGNTIYF. The chain joins TRBV6-5 to TRBJ1-3; D is undetermined. The CDR3 has 14 amino acids. Deletions cut 4 bases from V and 7 bases from J, with 14 bases between. Germline V gene lookup returns CDR1 MNHEY and CDR2 SVGAGI.

The CDR3 DNA follows: TGTGCCAGCAGTCAAGGACAGGGGAGGGTGTACTTC. Its protein product is CASSQGQGRVYF. The chain uses TRBV5-4 and TRBJ2-7; 9 bases align to TRBD1. The CDR3 runs to 12 residues. The junction had 9 bases not matched to a gene; V was cut back by 5 bases and J by 12 bases. The V gene's germline CDR1 is SGHNT and CDR2 YYREEE (reference sequence).

The chain uses TRBV3-1 (or the pseudogene TRBV3-2) and TRBJ2-5, with 10 bases matching TRBD2. The CDR3 sequence is 14 residues long. The germline gives CDR1 LGHDT, CDR2 YNNKEL (reference sequence). V gave up 5 bases and J gave up 1 base; unmatched junction bases: 1. The DNA for the CDR3 is TGTGCCAGCAGCACTAGCGGGGCCCAAGAGACCCAGTACTTC. Its translation is CASSTSGAQETQYF.

This chain uses TRBV2 with TRBJ2-7, with D uncertain. V was cut by 7 bases and J by 1 base, with 14 bases left in between. The CDR3 spans 14 residues. CDR1 and CDR2 (germline): SNHLY, FYNNEI. CDR3 coding DNA: TGTGCCAGCACGGGCCACAGCCAATCCTACGAGCAGTACTTC. Amino acids: CASTGHSQSYEQYF.

V is TRBV5-4 and J is TRBJ1-1, with 10 nucleotides matching TRBD1. Trimming took 4 bases from V and 4 from J; bases not matched to a gene: 4. This CDR3 has 14 amino acids. Per the germline V gene, CDR1 is SGHNT and CDR2 is YYREEE (reference sequence). CDR3 amino acids: CASSGWTGGTEAFF. The DNA of the CDR3 is TGTGCCAGCAGCGGCTGGACAGGGGGCACTGAAGCTTTCTTT.

This clone was observed a few times. V gene TRBV30 combines with J gene TRBJ1-2; 9 bases are a match to TRBD1. The CDR3 covers 12 residues. V was pared by 7 bases and J by 7 bases, with 7 bases of the junction left unmatched. CDR1 and CDR2 from the germline V gene are GTSNPN and SVGIG (reference sequence). The CDR3 DNA sequence: TGTGCCTTCTACAGGGGGCTAAGTGGCTACACCTTC. Translated, it gives CAFYRGLSGYTF.

The genes are TRBV7-2 and TRBJ1-6; D is perhaps TRBD1 (5 bases). Germline CDR1 reads SGHTA; CDR2 reads FQGNSA. V was clipped by 0 bases and J by 9 bases, with 12 bases between them. CDR3 length: 15 amino acids. The CDR3 here is CASSLAVGVVSPLHF. In DNA, the CDR3 is TGTGCCAGCAGCTTAGCGGTGGGGGTCGTTTCACCCCTCCACTTT.

This chain uses TRBV30 with TRBJ1-4, with 8 bases lining up with TRBD1. The CDR3 is 14 amino acids. CDR1 is GTSNPN and CDR2 is SVGIG in the germline V gene (reference sequence). V was clipped by 6 bases and J by 6 bases; unmatched bases: 9. In nucleotides, the CDR3 is TGTGCCTGCCCTACTCGACAGGGGTATGAAAAACTGTTTTTT. Protein: CACPTRQGYEKLFF.

The CDR3, as DNA: TGCGCCAGCAGCCCCCTTATAAGGGATCGGAACACTGAAGCTTTCTTT. Translated, it gives CASSPLIRDRNTEAFF. This chain joins TRBV5-1 and TRBJ1-1; D gene uncertain. The CDR3 has 16 residues. The germline V gene has CDR1 SGHRS and CDR2 YFSETQ. V lost 4 bases, J lost 1 base, and 17 bases lay in between.

In nucleotides, the CDR3 is TGTGCCAGCAGCGACAGGTTTAATTCACCCCTCCACTTT. It codes for CASSDRFNSPLHF. This chain links TRBV11-3 with TRBJ1-6; possible D gene TRBD1, 6 bases. The ends were cut back, 5 bases at V and 6 bases at J, with 8 bases in the middle. From germline, CDR1 is SGHNT and CDR2 YENEEA. The CDR3 is 13 amino acids.

Here the CDR3 reads CASSPGLAGADTQYF. The DNA for the CDR3 is TGTGCCAGCTCACCGGGACTAGCGGGGGCAGATACGCAGTATTTT. The rearrangement links TRBV18 to TRBJ2-3; 14 positions agree with TRBD2. V shed 3 bases, J shed 4 bases, and the junction held 0 bases outside the gene matches. This CDR3 region has 15 residues. Germline assignment: CDR1 KGHSH and CDR2 LQKENI.

V is TRBV29-1 and J is TRBJ2-5, with D perhaps matching TRBD1 (5 bases). Germline assignment: CDR1 SQVTM and CDR2 ANQGSEA. V lost 3 bases and J 5 bases, leaving 16 bases between the germline ends. There are 14 residues in the CDR3. The CDR3 is CSVDRDSSGETQYF. CDR3 coding DNA: TGCAGCGTTGATCGTGACTCCTCAGGGGAGACCCAGTACTTC. The whole variable domain, remainder taken from reference TRBV29-1 and TRBJ2-5, is SAVISQKPSRDICQRGTSLTIQCQVDSQVTMMFWYRQQPGQSLTLIATANQGSEATYESGFVIDKFPISRPNLTFSTLTVSNMSPEDSSIYLCSVDRDSSGETQYFGPGTRLLVL.

To note about this clone: One end of the junction varies from germline; a read error may be responsible. The rearrangement uses TRBV10-2 and TRBJ1-5, with D tentatively TRBD1 (5 bases). Germline V CDR1 and CDR2: WSHSY, SAAADI. This CDR3 has 13 residues. Here the CDR3 reads CASGEDNNQPQHF. The CDR3 DNA sequence: TGCGCCAGCGGTGAGGACAACAATCAGCCCCAGCATTTT.

This clone was seen just once. J is TRBJ2-5 and V is TRBV6-2 or TRBV6-3, with unresolved D. Trimming left V 1 base short and J 4 bases short, with 7 bases between. This CDR3 has 13 residues. CDR1 and CDR2 (germline): MNHEY, SVGEGT. CDR3 protein: CASSYLVGETQYF. In nucleotides, the CDR3 is TGTGCCAGCAGTTACTTAGTAGGAGAGACCCAGTACTTC.